The 16 T cell receptor beta chains below all came from one sample that was sequenced in a study of T cell responses to AZD1222 COVID-19 vaccine. TCRdb's table, derived via immunoSEQ multiplex PCR, lists solely in-frame clones and lacks some. This table has 150,000 to 200,000 clones, 80% to 90% appearing once. The sample was peripheral blood, taken on day 0 of AZD1222 vaccination. These receptors came from an adult in good health.

As for this clone: At one end, the junction sequence differs from germline, possibly due to a read error. This chain uses TRBV7-7 with TRBJ2-2; D remains unclear. CDR3 length: 13 residues. The germline gives CDR1 SSHAT, CDR2 FNYEAQ (reference sequence). CDR3 loop: CASSFGPTGELFF. The CDR3 DNA follows: TGTGCTAGCAGCTTCGGGCCCACCGGGGAGCTGTTTTTT.

The rearrangement uses TRBV7-9 and TRBJ2-7; 7 positions agree with TRBD1. The CDR3 is 17 amino acids. V shed 1 base, J shed 3 bases, and the junction held 12 bases outside the gene matches. Germline CDR1 is SEHNR and CDR2 is FQNEAQ (reference sequence). The CDR3 DNA sequence: TGTGCCAGCAGCTTAGGGCTTCTGGCAGGGGGATACTACGAGCAGTACTTC. Its translation is CASSLGLLAGGYYEQYF.

The rearrangement uses TRBV5-1 and TRBJ2-6, with 7 bases identical to TRBD1. V was pared by 4 bases and J by 0 bases, with 16 bases of the junction left unmatched. Germline lookup yields CDR1 SGHRS and CDR2 YFSETQ. The CDR3 is made up of 20 amino acids. This chain's CDR3 is CASSRGTAPIRISGANVLTF. The CDR3 DNA follows: TGCGCCAGCAGCAGAGGGACAGCGCCAATACGAATCTCTGGGGCCAACGTCCTGACTTTC.

The chain's CDR3 is CASTETGDLYQPQHF. The CDR3 DNA sequence: TGTGCCAGCACCGAGACAGGTGATCTATATCAGCCCCAGCATTTT. This rearrangement joins TRBV6-5 to TRBJ1-5; D is possibly TRBD1 (6 bases). The CDR3 loop spans 15 amino acids. Germline values: CDR1 MNHEY, CDR2 SVGAGI. V was cut by 7 bases and J by 5 bases, with 18 bases left in between.

The chain employs TRBV19 and TRBJ1-2, with a weak D call TRBD1 (6 bases). V was cut by 3 bases and J by 2 bases, with 16 bases left in between. CDR3 length equals 16 residues. Germline loops: CDR1 LNHDA, CDR2 SQIVND (reference sequence). In DNA, the CDR3 is TGTGCCAGTAGTATTTCCCCCGACAGGTTGAACTATGGCTACACCTTC. Translated, it gives CASSISPDRLNYGYTF.

This chain uses TRBV5-1 with TRBJ2-3, with a tentative D call TRBD1 (5 bases). V gave up 2 bases and J gave up 2 bases, with 6 bases separating them. CDR1 is SGHRS and CDR2 is YFSETQ in the germline V gene. This CDR3 has 13 amino acids. CDR3 in DNA: TGCGCCAGCAGCTTCAGGGACACAGATACGCAGTATTTT. Translation: CASSFRDTDTQYF.

This clone was seen just once. This rearrangement joins TRBV19 to TRBJ2-3; perhaps TRBD2 as D (5 bases). Germline lookup yields CDR1 LNHDA and CDR2 SQIVND (reference sequence). The V gene lost 3 bases and the J gene lost 3 bases, with 13 bases spanning the gap. This CDR3 region has 15 residues. The CDR3 bases are TGTGCCAGTAGTATCGGCTTATCGGGAACAGATACGCAGTATTTT. Amino acid sequence: CASSIGLSGTDTQYF.

In the case of this clone: One end of the junction fails to match germline, which may point to a read error. The J gene is TRBJ2-3, the V gene TRBV7-3; 11 bases agree with TRBD1. The germline V gene has CDR1 SGHTA and CDR2 FQGTGA. This CDR3 contains 15 residues. CDR3 coding DNA: TGTGCCAGCAGCCCACTTTTCTCGGGGACAGGGGGGATCGTTTTT. Translation gives CASSPLFSGTGGIVF.

The chain combines TRBV14 with TRBJ2-7; 7 bases are shared with TRBD1. The CDR3 length is 14 residues. V lost 4 bases, J lost 2 bases, and 5 bases stayed unmatched. Germline CDR1 and CDR2: SGHDN and FVKESK. CDR3 protein: CASSPRDSTYEQYV. DNA for the CDR3: TGTGCCAGCAGCCCTCGGGACAGCACCTACGAGCAGTACGTC.

The V gene is TRBV5-6, the J gene TRBJ2-5; 8 bases fit TRBD2. The germline V gene encodes CDR1 SGHDT and CDR2 YYEEEE. Trimming removed 5 bases from V and 5 bases from J; junction bases left unmatched: 11. There are 15 residues in the CDR3. CDR3 sequence (DNA): TGTGCCAGCAGACTGCTGACTAGCGCAGGGGAGACCCAGTACTTC. Its protein is CASRLLTSAGETQYF.

The chain recombines TRBV14 with TRBJ2-3, with 10 bases identical to TRBD2. V dropped 2 bases and J dropped 6; count of bases not matched to a gene: 8. The CDR3 runs 16 residues. CDR1 SGHDN and CDR2 FVKESK come from the germline V gene. Here the CDR3 reads CASSQYTSGAWDTQYF. The CDR3 region has the DNA TGTGCCAGCAGCCAATACACTAGCGGGGCCTGGGATACGCAGTATTTT.

This chain uses TRBV6-6 with TRBJ2-5; D is unclear. The germline gives CDR1 MNHNY, CDR2 SVGAGI (reference sequence). This CDR3 has 14 amino acids. V dropped 2 bases and J dropped 6 bases, with 13 bases sitting between them. This chain's CDR3 is CASSYGQAQQTQYF. The CDR3 region has the DNA TGTGCCAGCAGTTACGGGCAGGCACAACAGACCCAGTACTTC.

The CDR3 loop is CAISISDGPYTF. As DNA, the CDR3 is TGTGCCATCAGTATCTCAGACGGTCCCTACACCTTC. The gene calls are TRBV10-3 and TRBJ1-2; D not certain. Looked up from germline, CDR1 is ENHRY and CDR2 is SYGVKD. This CDR3 is 12 amino acids long. Trimming pared 5 bases from V and 10 bases from J, leaving 14 bases between.

The chain links TRBV6-2 or TRBV6-3 to TRBJ2-7; 8 bases match TRBD2. After removal of 5 bases from V and 0 bases from J, the junction contained 6 bases not matched to a gene. This CDR3 has 15 residues. From germline, CDR1 is MNHEY and CDR2 SVGEGT. CDR3 coding DNA: TGTGCCAGCAGTCTCATCGGGGGGGTCTCCTACGAGCAGTACTTC. Protein: CASSLIGGVSYEQYF.

This chain's CDR3 is CASSYRGRGGLKTQYF. The CDR3 DNA reads as TGTGCCAGCAGTTACAGGGGCCGGGGGGGTCTGAAGACCCAGTACTTC. The chain joins TRBV6-5 to TRBJ2-5; the match to TRBD2 covers 8 bases. Trimming cost V 2 bases and J 6 bases; bases outside gene matches: 11. Germline V lookup: CDR1 MNHEY, CDR2 SVGAGI. The CDR3 has 16 residues.

The V gene is TRBV21-1, the J gene TRBJ1-6; no check of the table's D call, TRBD1, against the DNA was made. TRBV21-1 is a pseudogene segment. This CDR3 spans 17 amino acids. The CDR3 DNA reads as TGTGCCAGCAGCAAAGCCCTGCGGCAGGGGTATAATTCACCCCTCCACTTT. This codes for CASSKALRQGYNSPLHF.